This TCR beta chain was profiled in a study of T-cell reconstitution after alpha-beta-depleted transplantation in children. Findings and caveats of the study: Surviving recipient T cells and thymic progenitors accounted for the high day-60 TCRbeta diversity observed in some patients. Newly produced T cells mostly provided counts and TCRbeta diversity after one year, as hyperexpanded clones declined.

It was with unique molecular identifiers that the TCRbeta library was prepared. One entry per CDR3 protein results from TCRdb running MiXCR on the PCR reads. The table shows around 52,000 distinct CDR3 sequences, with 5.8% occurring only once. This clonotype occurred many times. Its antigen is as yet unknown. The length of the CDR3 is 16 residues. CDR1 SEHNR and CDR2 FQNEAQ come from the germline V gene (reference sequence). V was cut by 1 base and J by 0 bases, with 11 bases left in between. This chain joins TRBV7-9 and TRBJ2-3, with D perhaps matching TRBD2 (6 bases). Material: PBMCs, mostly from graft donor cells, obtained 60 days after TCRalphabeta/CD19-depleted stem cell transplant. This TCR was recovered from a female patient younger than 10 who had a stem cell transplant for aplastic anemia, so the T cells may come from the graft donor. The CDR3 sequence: CASSLVEGTSTDTQYF. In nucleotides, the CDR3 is TGTGCCAGCAGCTTAGTTGAGGGGACTAGCACAGATACGCAGTATTTT.